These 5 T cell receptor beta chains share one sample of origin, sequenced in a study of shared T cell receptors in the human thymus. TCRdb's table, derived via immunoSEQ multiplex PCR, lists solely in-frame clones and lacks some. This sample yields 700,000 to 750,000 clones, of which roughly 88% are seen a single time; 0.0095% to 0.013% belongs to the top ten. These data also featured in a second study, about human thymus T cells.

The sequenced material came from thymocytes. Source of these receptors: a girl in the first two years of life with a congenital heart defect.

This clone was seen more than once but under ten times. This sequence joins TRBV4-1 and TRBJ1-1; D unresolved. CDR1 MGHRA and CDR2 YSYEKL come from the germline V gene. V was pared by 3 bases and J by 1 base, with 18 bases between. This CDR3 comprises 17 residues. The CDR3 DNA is TGCGCCAGCAGCCATCCGGGAGACTCACAAGGGAACACTGAAGCTTTCTTT. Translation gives CASSHPGDSQGNTEAFF.

CDR3 loop: CASSPSGYGYTF. CDR3 nucleotide sequence: TGCGCCAGCAGCCCCTCGGGCTATGGCTACACCTTC. J is TRBJ1-2 and V is TRBV4-1; D remains unclear. Per germline, CDR1 MGHRA and CDR2 YSYEKL. Trimming took 4 bases from V and 4 from J, leaving 7 bases between them. The CDR3 sequence is 12 residues long.

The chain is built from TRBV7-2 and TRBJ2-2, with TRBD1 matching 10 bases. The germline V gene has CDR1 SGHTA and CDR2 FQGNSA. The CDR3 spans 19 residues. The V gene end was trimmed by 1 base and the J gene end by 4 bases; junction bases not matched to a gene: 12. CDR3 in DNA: TGTGCCAGCAGCTTAGACCCCGGGACAGGGGTTTTTGGCACCGGGGAGCTGTTTTTT. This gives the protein CASSLDPGTGVFGTGELFF.

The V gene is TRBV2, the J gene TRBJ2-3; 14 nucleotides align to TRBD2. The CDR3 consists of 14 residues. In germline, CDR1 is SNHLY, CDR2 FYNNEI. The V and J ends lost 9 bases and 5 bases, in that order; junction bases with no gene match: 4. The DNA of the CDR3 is TGTGCCAGGACTAGCGGGGGGGCTGGAGATACGCAGTATTTT. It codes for CARTSGGAGDTQYF.

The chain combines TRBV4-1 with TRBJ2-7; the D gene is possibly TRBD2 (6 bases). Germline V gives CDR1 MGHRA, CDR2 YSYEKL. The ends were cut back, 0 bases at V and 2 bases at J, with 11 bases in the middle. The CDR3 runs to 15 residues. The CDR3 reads CASSQDAGLTYEQYF. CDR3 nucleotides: TGCGCCAGCAGCCAAGATGCGGGATTAACCTACGAGCAGTACTTC.